What follows are 21 T cell receptor beta chains derived from one specimen sequenced in a study of blood T cell repertoires in COVID-19. Some clones are missing from TCRdb's copy, which holds only in-frame ones; the method was immunoSEQ multiplex PCR. The repertoire includes roughly 250,000 clones, 86% of them detected once, and 2% to 2.5% sits in the top ten. Sequenced sample: PBMCs or T cells enriched from blood (not recorded which). The source of these receptors is a woman in her 50s who had recovered from COVID-19.

The chain links TRBV7-9 to TRBJ2-7, with 8 bases aligning to TRBD1. Germline trimming cut 4 bases from V and 3 bases from J; bases unmatched to any gene: 5. The CDR3 extends over 14 amino acids. Germline V gives CDR1 SEHNR, CDR2 FQNEAQ (reference sequence). CDR3 loop: CASSWTGILYEQYF. CDR3 DNA: TGTGCCAGCAGCTGGACAGGGATTCTCTACGAGCAGTACTTC.

This clone is judged medium-sized. J is TRBJ2-2 and V is TRBV25-1; the D gene is possibly TRBD2 (6 bases). The CDR3 spans 14 residues. The germline CDR1 and CDR2 sequences are MGHDK and SYGVNS. The ends were cut back, 1 base at V and 5 bases at J, with 8 bases in the middle. This chain's CDR3 is CASSESGETGELFF. CDR3 coding DNA: TGTGCCAGCAGTGAATCGGGGGAAACCGGGGAGCTGTTTTTT. The complete variable domain, with remaining parts taken from reference TRBV25-1 and TRBJ2-2, reads EADIYQTPRYLVIGTGKKITLECSQTMGHDKMYWYQQDPGMELHLIHYSYGVNSTEKGDLSSESTVSRIRTEHFPLTLESARPSHTSQYLCASSESGETGELFFGEGSRLTVL.

The chain links TRBV9 to TRBJ1-2; D not certain. Germline CDR1 is SGDLS and CDR2 is YYNGEE. V was cut by 0 bases and J by 0 bases, with 6 bases left in between. This CDR3 is built from 14 residues. This CDR3 is CASSVGSSNYGYTF. CDR3 bases: TGTGCCAGCAGCGTAGGCAGTTCTAACTATGGCTACACCTTC.

This chain connects TRBV6-6 to TRBJ2-2; D gene ambiguous. CDR1 and CDR2 (germline): MNHNY, SVGAGI (reference sequence). V was trimmed by 6 bases and J by 4 bases, leaving 9 bases between them. The CDR3 length is 13 residues. The CDR3 protein is CASSATVTGELFF. DNA of the CDR3: TGTGCCAGCAGCGCCACAGTCACCGGGGAGCTGTTTTTT.

This clone turned up a few times. The chain combines TRBV7-9 with TRBJ1-2, with D perhaps matching TRBD1 (6 bases). The V gene's germline CDR1 is SEHNR and CDR2 FQNEAQ (reference sequence). This CDR3 is built from 16 residues. The germline V and J ends were trimmed by 5 bases and 8 bases, with 24 bases remaining between them. CDR3 bases: TGTGCCAGCAGCGGCCCGAGGGCAGGGGTATTCAGAGGCTACACCTTC. This encodes CASSGPRAGVFRGYTF.

This clone was recorded once. As DNA, the CDR3 is TGCGCCAGCAGGTCAAACGTCGGCACTGAAGCTTTCTTT. It is translated as CASRSNVGTEAFF. The V and J genes are TRBV10-1 and TRBJ1-1; unclear D gene. Germline V CDR1 and CDR2: WNHNN, SYGVQD (reference sequence). The CDR3 totals 13 residues. V lost 6 bases and J lost 4, with 12 bases in between.

The gene calls are TRBV2 and TRBJ1-2, with a weak D call TRBD1 (5 bases). CDR3 length equals 14 residues. Looked up from germline, CDR1 is SNHLY and CDR2 is FYNNEI. V was cut by 8 bases and J by 2 bases, with 15 bases left in between. CDR3 loop: CASSERQTNYGYTF. As DNA, the CDR3 is TGTGCCAGCTCTGAGAGACAGACAAACTATGGCTACACCTTC.

About this clone itself: This specimen includes other DNA sequences encoding the same CDR3. The V and J genes are TRBV7-9 and TRBJ1-2; weak D call: TRBD1 (5 bases). Germline V gene data show CDR1 as SEHNR and CDR2 as FQNEAQ (reference sequence). V lost 4 bases to trimming and J lost 2 bases, with 8 bases between them. This CDR3 has 13 amino acids. CDR3 loop: CASSSQGNYGYTF. The CDR3 bases are TGTGCCAGCAGCTCCCAGGGAAACTATGGCTACACCTTC. Full variable domain (remainder filled in from reference TRBV7-9 and TRBJ1-2): DTGVSQNPRHKITKRGQNVTFRCDPISEHNRLYWYRQTLGQGPEFLTYFQNEAQLEKSRLLSDRFSAERPKGSFSTLEIQRTEQGDSAMYLCASSSQGNYGYTFGSGTRLTVV.

The CDR3 DNA sequence: TGTGCCAGCAGCTTAAGGAGGGGGAACACCGGGGAGCTGTTTTTT. Protein: CASSLRRGNTGELFF. This chain links TRBV7-9 with TRBJ2-2; D is perhaps TRBD2 (6 bases). The germline V gene encodes CDR1 SEHNR and CDR2 FQNEAQ (reference sequence). The CDR3 length is 15 residues. V was pared by 2 bases and J by 1 base, with 8 bases between.

The chain couples TRBV25-1 to TRBJ2-7; no clear D. This CDR3 region has 13 residues. From germline, CDR1 is MGHDK and CDR2 SYGVNS. Trimming pared 2 bases from V and 4 bases from J, leaving 9 bases between. In nucleotides, the CDR3 is TGTGCCAGCAGTGAAGCAGATAAGTACGAGCAGTACTTC. Translated, it gives CASSEADKYEQYF.

The chain couples TRBV4-2 to TRBJ2-2, with 7 bases lining up with TRBD1. J gave up 10 bases and V 1 base, and 12 bases lay outside the gene matches. This CDR3 has 16 amino acids. CDR1 and CDR2 from the germline V gene are LGHNA and YNFKEQ. CDR3 residues: CASSQGNRGPREELFF. The CDR3 region has the DNA TGTGCCAGCAGCCAAGGTAACAGGGGCCCACGCGAGGAGCTGTTTTTT.

This sequence joins TRBV3-1 (or the pseudogene TRBV3-2) and TRBJ1-1, with no clear D. Germline lookup yields CDR1 LGHDT and CDR2 YNNKEL (reference sequence). The CDR3 runs to 13 residues. Trimming removed 1 base at V and 9 bases at J, with 12 bases between. The CDR3 DNA reads TGTGCCAGCAGCCAAGGTGTGAACACCCAAGCTTTCTTT. Its protein product is CASSQGVNTQAFF.

This chain joins TRBV10-2 and TRBJ1-5, with unresolved D. This CDR3 region has 14 residues. V lost 0 bases and J lost 1, with 4 bases in between. The germline gives CDR1 WSHSY, CDR2 SAAADI. DNA for the CDR3: TGCGCCAGCAGTGAGTCGGGCAGCAATCAGCCCCAGCATTTT. Translated, it gives CASSESGSNQPQHF.

The chain combines TRBV28 with TRBJ1-3; D unresolved. The germline V and J ends were trimmed by 11 bases and 8 bases, with 19 bases remaining between them. The germline gives CDR1 MDHEN, CDR2 SYDVKM. This CDR3 has 13 amino acids. The CDR3 nucleotides read TGTGCCGCCCTTGAGGGCGGAGGAGACACCATATATTTT. Its protein product is CAALEGGGDTIYF.

The chain has TRBV30 and TRBJ1-5; D is undetermined. Germline loops: CDR1 GTSNPN, CDR2 SVGIG (reference sequence). V gave up 0 bases and J gave up 6 bases, with 12 bases separating them. The CDR3 contains 14 residues. CDR3: CAWSVGLRTQPQHF. CDR3 coding DNA: TGTGCCTGGAGTGTGGGCTTACGCACTCAGCCCCAGCATTTT.

V usage is TRBV4-1 and J usage is TRBJ1-1, with TRBD1 as a possible D gene (6 bases). The CDR3 consists of 16 residues. The V gene's germline CDR1 is MGHRA and CDR2 YSYEKL. V gave up 1 base and J gave up 1 base, with 13 bases separating them. In DNA, the CDR3 is TGCGCCAGCAGCCAAGTGGGCAGGGGCTCGAACACTGAAGCTTTCTTT. The encoded protein is CASSQVGRGSNTEAFF.

The chain joins TRBV2 to TRBJ1-3, with 8 bases fitting TRBD1. Germline V gene data show CDR1 as SNHLY and CDR2 as FYNNEI. The CDR3 is 14 amino acids. The V segment lost 6 bases and the J segment 2 bases; nucleotides outside the gene matches: 3. The DNA of the CDR3 is TGTGCCAGCAGCGTGGACAGGGCTGGAAACACCATATATTTT. Its protein product is CASSVDRAGNTIYF.

The J gene is TRBJ2-7, the V gene TRBV5-4, with D perhaps TRBD1 (7 bases). The V end was cut by 1 base, the J end by 3 bases, with 8 bases between. Germline lookup yields CDR1 SGHNT and CDR2 YYREEE (reference sequence). This CDR3 has 13 amino acids. CDR3 sequence: CASSLQGGYEQYF. As DNA, the CDR3 is TGTGCCAGCAGCTTGCAGGGGGGCTACGAGCAGTACTTC.

The gene calls are TRBV19 and TRBJ1-2, with no clear D. In germline, CDR1 is LNHDA, CDR2 SQIVND (reference sequence). V lost 3 bases and J lost 8, with 13 bases in between. The CDR3 length is 13 residues. CDR3 nucleotides: TGTGCCAGTAGTATTTTGGGCCGAGGGGGCTACACCTTC. Protein sequence: CASSILGRGGYTF.

The rearrangement joins TRBV6-2 or TRBV6-3 to TRBJ1-1; no reliable D call. The CDR3 is made up of 17 amino acids. With 4 bases removed from V and 3 bases from J, the gap between germline ends came to 21 bases. CDR1 and CDR2 (germline): MNHEY, SVGEGT. The CDR3 DNA follows: TGTGCCAGCAGTTCCCGAGAGGTGTTAGGGAGAGACACTGAAGCTTTCTTT. Translating it yields CASSSREVLGRDTEAFF.

CDR3 sequence reads: CASSLIRGSPWEQYF. CDR3 bases: TGTGCCAGCAGCTTGATTCGCGGGAGCCCTTGGGAGCAGTACTTC. V and J are TRBV5-6 and TRBJ2-7, with 7 bases matching TRBD2. Trimming removed 1 base from V and 7 bases from J; junction bases left unmatched: 11. The CDR3 spans 15 residues. CDR1 and CDR2 from the germline V gene are SGHDT and YYEEEE.